A selection of T cell receptor beta chains follows, all from one sample in a study of T cell therapy after organ transplantation. The repertoire was sequenced with immunoSEQ multiplex PCR; TCRdb's copy has only in-frame clones and lacks some. This sample has some 47,000 clones, with roughly 93% found just once. These receptors have no known antigen. The sample was CD8+ T cells from blood, taken before autologous CMV-specific T cell therapy. These receptors came from a human patient who had received a solid organ transplant and had CMV disease. The CDR3 runs from the conserved cysteine through the conserved F or W. The D gene is left open where the match is weak. The size of a clone is reported for some rows only, either as once, few or many, or as a class for expanded clones.

D,V,size,J,CDR3,DNA
.,TRBV7-9,.,TRBJ1-4,CASSNHLARVREKLFF,TGTGCCAGCAGCAATCATCTCGCCAGGGTGCGAGAAAAACTGTTTTTT
.,TRBV6-4,.,TRBJ2-1,CASSASLRGADYNEQFF,TGTGCCAGCAGTGCCTCTCTCCGGGGGGCAGACTACAATGAGCAGTTCTTC
TRBD2,TRBV5-8,.,TRBJ2-2,CASSSGDEREIGELFF,TGTGCCAGCAGCTCCGGTGATGAGCGGGAAATCGGGGAGCTGTTTTTT
TRBD1,TRBV13,.,TRBJ2-7,CASSDRGQGDEQYF,TGTGCCAGCAGCGATAGAGGACAGGGCGACGAGCAGTACTTC
TRBD1,TRBV14,.,TRBJ2-1,CASSQDMAGGWYNEQFF,TGTGCCAGCAGCCAAGATATGGCAGGGGGCTGGTACAATGAGCAGTTCTTC
.,TRBV5-1,.,TRBJ1-1,CASSSEMGTEAFF,TGCGCCAGCAGTTCAGAAATGGGCACTGAAGCTTTCTTT
TRBD2,TRBV4-2,once,TRBJ2-7,CASSQEFSGGSYEQYF,TGTGCCAGCAGCCAAGAATTCAGCGGGGGCTCCTACGAGCAGTACTTC
.,TRBV10-1,.,TRBJ2-2,CARIHVTPELNTGELFF,TGCGCCAGAATCCATGTAACCCCAGAGCTGAACACCGGGGAGCTGTTTTTT
TRBD1,TRBV11-2,.,TRBJ2-7,CASSFGQAYEQYF,TGTGCCAGCAGCTTCGGACAGGCCTACGAGCAGTACTTC
.,TRBV25-1,.,TRBJ2-2,CASSESPTQGSDDGELFF,TGTGCCAGCAGTGAATCCCCAACGCAGGGGTCCGACGACGGGGAGCTGTTTTTT
.,TRBV7-9,.,TRBJ1-3,CASSPPRGQSSGNTIYF,TGTGCCAGCAGCCCTCCGCGGGGGCAAAGCTCTGGAAACACCATATATTTT
.,TRBV7-3,.,TRBJ1-1,CASSLAGGGTEAFF,TGTGCCAGCAGCCTCGCGGGCGGGGGCACTGAAGCTTTCTTT
.,TRBV25-1,.,TRBJ2-7,CASSTRAGLAYEQYF,TGTGCCAGCAGTACCCGTGCGGGATTGGCCTACGAGCAGTACTTC
TRBD1,TRBV29-1,.,TRBJ2-1,CSVQDRGRYNEQFF,TGCAGCGTGCAAGACAGGGGGCGGTACAATGAGCAGTTCTTC
.,TRBV4-3,.,TRBJ1-1,CASSQVSQDYTEAFF,TGCGCCAGCAGCCAAGTCAGCCAGGATTACACTGAAGCTTTCTTT
TRBD2,TRBV2,.,TRBJ2-2,CASSDPTSGDTGELFF,TGTGCCAGCAGTGATCCCACTAGCGGGGACACCGGGGAGCTGTTTTTT
TRBD1,TRBV30,.,TRBJ1-3,CAWSGDREAGNTIYF,TGTGCCTGGAGTGGGGACAGGGAAGCTGGAAACACCATATATTTT
TRBD2,TRBV9,.,TRBJ2-5,CASSVGGGLEETQYF,TGTGCCAGCAGCGTAGGAGGGGGACTAGAGGAGACCCAGTACTTC
.,TRBV5-5,.,TRBJ2-2,CASSLVRTNTGELFF,TGTGCCAGCAGCTTGGTACGGACGAACACCGGGGAGCTGTTTTTT
.,TRBV5-6,once,TRBJ1-1,CASSYLGTEAFF,TGTGCCAGCAGCTACCTGGGGACTGAAGCTTTCTTT
.,TRBV11-2,.,TRBJ2-3,CASSSLTSGADTQYF,TGTGCCAGCAGCTCCTTGACTAGTGGGGCAGATACGCAGTATTTT
TRBD1,TRBV30,.,TRBJ2-1,CAWSWGQGNEQFF,TGTGCCTGGAGTTGGGGACAGGGGAATGAGCAGTTCTTC
.,TRBV27,.,TRBJ2-7,CASSPDFTYEQYF,TGTGCCAGCAGTCCAGATTTCACCTACGAGCAGTACTTC
TRBD1,TRBV2,.,TRBJ1-1,CASRERNSGTDTPSTEAFF,TGTGCCAGCAGGGAAAGGAACTCCGGGACAGACACTCCGAGCACTGAAGCTTTCTTT
.,TRBV2,.,TRBJ1-1,CASRNEGVNTEAFF,TGTGCCAGCAGGAATGAGGGAGTGAACACTGAAGCTTTCTTT
.,TRBV6-1,.,TRBJ2-1,CASSDQGPSEQFF,TGTGCCAGCAGTGACCAGGGGCCGAGTGAGCAGTTCTTC
.,TRBV7-2,once,TRBJ2-7,CASSLGGRSSYEQYF,TGTGCCAGCAGCTTAGGAGGGAGGAGCTCCTACGAGCAGTACTTC
.,TRBV30,.,TRBJ2-7,CAWSVGYEQYF,TGTGCCTGGAGTGTAGGCTACGAGCAGTACTTC
TRBD1,TRBV27,once,TRBJ1-1,CASQGQGNTEAFF,TGTGCCAGCCAGGGACAGGGGAACACTGAAGCTTTCTTT
TRBD1,TRBV19,.,TRBJ1-2,CATTGGWNYGYTF,TGTGCCACCACAGGGGGGTGGAACTATGGCTACACCTTC
.,TRBV10-2,.,TRBJ1-1,CASGRQPGPRETEAFF,TGCGCCAGCGGAAGACAGCCGGGACCCCGGGAGACTGAAGCTTTCTTT
.,TRBV15,once,TRBJ2-1,CATSRGGSEQFF,TGTGCCACCAGCAGGGGGGGCAGTGAGCAGTTCTTC
.,TRBV6-4,.,TRBJ2-3,CASSGASTDTQYF,TGTGCCAGCAGTGGGGCTAGCACAGATACGCAGTATTTT
.,TRBV7-9,.,TRBJ2-7,CASSFGGADYEQYF,TGTGCCAGCAGCTTTGGGGGCGCGGACTACGAGCAGTACTTC
TRBD1,TRBV2,once,TRBJ1-1,CASSEATGVFSTEAFF,TGTGCCAGCAGTGAAGCGACAGGGGTTTTTAGCACTGAAGCTTTCTTT
TRBD1,TRBV30,once,TRBJ2-7,CAWGMGQGGEQYF,TGTGCCTGGGGAATGGGACAGGGTGGCGAGCAGTACTTC
.,TRBV7-9,.,TRBJ1-1,CASSFPGSSNTEAFF,TGTGCCAGCAGCTTCCCCGGGTCCTCAAACACTGAAGCTTTCTTT
.,TRBV27,.,TRBJ1-4,CASSRGGLNEKLFF,TGTGCCAGCAGCCGTGGTGGGTTGAATGAAAAACTGTTTTTT
.,TRBV7-2,.,TRBJ1-1,CASSLAEEGGSTEAFF,TGTGCCAGCAGCTTAGCCGAAGAAGGGGGTTCAACTGAAGCTTTCTTT
.,TRBV28,.,TRBJ1-4,CASSIQDVEKLFF,TGTGCCAGCAGCATACAGGACGTGGAAAAACTGTTTTTT
.,TRBV18,.,TRBJ1-6,CASSPPGDSPLHF,TGTGCCAGCTCACCGCCGGGCGATTCACCCCTCCACTTT
TRBD2,TRBV27,.,TRBJ2-3,CASSSSGSFADTQYF,TGTGCCAGCAGCTCTAGCGGGAGCTTCGCAGATACGCAGTATTTT
.,TRBV29-1,.,TRBJ1-1,CSVSPQGPEAFF,TGCAGCGTGTCGCCTCAGGGCCCTGAAGCTTTCTTT
.,TRBV5-6,.,TRBJ1-1,CASSFGLGNTEAFF,TGTGCCAGCAGCTTTGGCTTGGGAAACACTGAAGCTTTCTTT
.,TRBV7-9,few,TRBJ1-2,CASSPMGDGYTF,TGTGCCAGCAGCCCCATGGGGGATGGCTACACCTTC
.,TRBV10-1,.,TRBJ2-7,CASSPGLEQYF,TGCGCCAGCAGTCCGGGCCTGGAGCAGTACTTC
.,TRBV12-5,.,TRBJ1-6,CASGLSRAEPHSPLHF,TGTGCTAGTGGTTTGTCACGGGCGGAACCTCATTCACCCCTCCACTTT
TRBD2,TRBV4-1,.,TRBJ2-7,CASSLGLAGGQGEQYF,TGCGCCAGCAGCCTGGGACTAGCGGGAGGGCAAGGCGAGCAGTACTTC
.,TRBV6-5,once,TRBJ1-3,CASSAPSSGNTIYF,TGTGCCAGCAGTGCCCCCAGCTCTGGAAACACCATATATTTT
TRBD2,TRBV5-1,.,TRBJ2-1,CASSLEGLAGSYNEQFF,TGCGCCAGCAGCTTGGAGGGACTAGCGGGTTCCTACAATGAGCAGTTCTTC
.,TRBV19,.,TRBJ1-1,CASSKPLYNTEAFF,TGTGCCAGTAGTAAACCCCTGTATAACACTGAAGCTTTCTTT
TRBD1,TRBV7-8,once,TRBJ1-5,CASSHGQGQGQPQHF,TGTGCCAGCAGCCATGGACAGGGGCAGGGTCAGCCCCAGCATTTT